This paragraph reports one T cell receptor beta chain. This clonotype was observed a few times. No cognate antigen has been identified for it. No base quality values were provided; no much bigger clone lies one nucleotide off. V has 2 bases trimmed and J has 2 bases trimmed; junction bases matching no gene number 6. Looking up the germline V gene (reference sequence) yields CDR1 DFQATT and CDR2 SNEGSKA. From the cysteine up to the phenylalanine, the CDR3 has a length of 17 residues. Solely the CDR3 DNA is kept, with 51 bases framed from the first base. The sample is drawn from a study of CD8+CD57+ T cells in acquired aplastic anemia (dated by TCRdb to 2016 to 2019). Broadly, across the study: DNA extracted from sorted CD4+ and CD8+ cells had a mean of approximately 3.5 ug, with a range of roughly 0.19 to 27.4 ug. A CD8+CD57+ expansion meant a frequency higher than the mean frequency seen in healthy subjects. The research as a whole found: No significant difference in CD8+ Simpson's diversity was found between patients and healthy controls (P=0.060). Although roughly 30 CD8+ CDR3 sequences were shared by patients and controls, these sequences appeared highly expressed in patients and within the immunodominant clones of patients.

The patients picked for sequencing were ones in whom flow cytometry had shown an expansion of CD8+CD57+ cells. Every patient had severe acquired aplastic anemia, diagnosed using the International Study of Aplastic Anemia and Agranulocytosis and Camitta criteria. No therapy had been received by the patients at the time of blood sampling. The study deep-sequenced TCR repertoires of sorted CD4+ and CD8+ blood T cells from severe aplastic anemia patients and healthy subjects. Patients were enrolled in the USA under clinicaltrials.gov protocols 00001620, 01623167, 00001397, 00071045, 00081523 and 00961064. Ficoll-Paque density gradient centrifugation was used to isolate peripheral blood mononuclear cells. Before DNA extraction, CD4+ and CD8+ T cells were sorted with FACS or magnetic beads. Genomic DNA was used as template for profiling of TCR beta VDJ combinations and CDR3 sequences. An Illumina HiSeq 2000 was the platform used for TCR repertoire sequencing. Turning to the authors' computational methods: Repertoire assessment relied on Simpson's diversity index, CDR3 size and DJ length profiles, and TRBV/TRBJ rearrangement plots. The immunodominant clone was defined as the most abundant DNA sequence in deep sequencing data. CDR3 amino acid sequences were screened for sharing across subjects and compared with published repertoires and the VDJdb database. Using fastp at Q25 and MiXCR, TCRdb reprocessed the public reads and kept productive beta chains. Rows matching on CDR3 protein sequence are summarized as one entry with the most common DNA and genes. The V and J calls and clone size are TCRdb's, not the authors'. For this sample there are 400,000 to 600,000 distinct CDR3 sequences; around 32% appear just once. Less than 1% of the sample rests with the top ten.

This clonotype originated in a human donor with aplastic anemia. The sequencing sample was made of sorted CD4+, CD8+, or CD8+CD57+ T cells (not recorded which) from PBMCs. The sequence joins TRBV20-1 to TRBJ2-3, with 14 middle bases fitting TRBD2. The CDR3 protein is CSARSPGLAGATDTQYF. The DNA is TGCAGTGCTAGATCCCCGGGACTAGCGGGGGCCACAGATACGCAGTATTTT.